A selection of T cell receptor beta chains follows, all from one sample in a study of blood T cell repertoires in COVID-19. Only in-frame clones appear in the TCRdb table, and some are missing; sequencing was by immunoSEQ multiplex PCR. Among some 83,000 clones listed, roughly nine tenths were seen once. Sequencing was carried out using peripheral blood. Every receptor here comes from a man older than 75 in a cohort sampled during active COVID-19. Both conserved end residues are part of each CDR3. D genes are given only for firm matches. Size is omitted from some rows. Given values are once, few, many or a class for expanded clones.

>.|TRBJ2-1|TRBV4-1|TRBD2
CASSPTSGGADEQFF
TGCGCCAGCAGCCCAACTAGCGGGGGGGCCGATGAGCAGTTCTTC
>few|TRBJ2-1|TRBV9|.
CASSVGALQGSYNEQFF
TGTGCCAGCAGCGTAGGGGCCCTGCAGGGATCCTACAATGAGCAGTTCTTC
>.|TRBJ1-3|TRBV28|.
CASSLGTSSGNTIYF
TGTGCCAGCAGTTTAGGGACAAGCTCTGGAAACACCATATATTTT
>.|TRBJ1-2|TRBV12-3/TRBV12-4|.
CASSLRESGYTF
TGTGCCAGCAGTTTAAGGGAGAGTGGCTACACCTTC
>once|TRBJ2-3|TRBV6-5|.
CASLGGPGTDTQYF
TGTGCCAGCCTGGGGGGACCAGGCACAGATACGCAGTATTTT
>.|TRBJ1-3|TRBV28|.
CASNTGGNTIYF
TGTGCCAGCAACACGGGGGGAAACACCATATATTTT
>.|TRBJ2-3|TRBV6-2/TRBV6-3|.
CASSYSAGWGDTQYF
TGTGCCAGCAGTTACTCTGCGGGGTGGGGAGATACGCAGTATTTT
>.|TRBJ2-7|TRBV29-1|.
CSAQRVSPPYEQYF
TGCAGCGCCCAGAGGGTTTCGCCCCCCTACGAGCAGTACTTC
>.|TRBJ2-5|TRBV19|.
CASRIKGGETQYF
TGTGCCAGTAGGATCAAAGGAGGGGAGACCCAGTACTTC
>.|TRBJ2-2|TRBV6-6|.
CASRNVVGTGELFF
TGTGCCAGCAGAAACGTGGTCGGCACCGGGGAGCTGTTTTTT
>.|TRBJ2-7|TRBV7-2|TRBD1
CASSLVTGGGPYEQYF
TGTGCCAGCAGCTTAGTGACAGGGGGGGGCCCCTACGAGCAGTACTTC